Presented here are 24 T cell receptor beta chains from one specimen sequenced in a study of CD4+ T cells in melanoma. Libraries were prepared by immunoSEQ multiplex PCR; TCRdb keeps only in-frame clonotypes and omits some of them. The sample contains under 7,000 clones, roughly 70% of which appear only once. Sample: cells from a culture (not recorded whether cultured in vitro). All receptors derive from a human donor with melanoma.

This chain joins TRBV30 and TRBJ2-7, with TRBD1 identical over 10 bases. Germline V gene data show CDR1 as GTSNPN and CDR2 as SVGIG (reference sequence). With 7 bases clipped from V and 4 bases from J, the junction kept 7 bases outside the gene matches. CDR3 length equals 13 residues. DNA for the CDR3: TGTGCCTTAACGGGACAGGGGAAATACGAGCAGTACTTC. Translated: CALTGQGKYEQYF. The full variable domain, its missing parts supplied by reference TRBV30 and TRBJ2-7, is SQTIHQWPATLVQPVGSPLSLECTVEGTSNPNLYWYRQAAGRGLQLLFYSVGIGQISSEVPQNLSASRPQDRQFILSSKKLLLSDSGFYLCALTGQGKYEQYFGPGTRLTVT.

The sample holds a few counts of this clone. The chain employs TRBV10-3 and TRBJ2-7; D unresolved. The CDR3 has 15 residues. Between the trimmed V and J ends, which lost 5 bases and 1 base, there was a span of 15 bases. CDR1 is ENHRY and CDR2 is SYGVKD in the germline V gene. CDR3 amino acids: CAISLEPDKSYEQYF. CDR3 sequence (DNA): TGTGCCATCAGTTTGGAGCCAGATAAGTCCTACGAGCAGTACTTC.

Remarks on this clone: The junction departs from germline at one end; a sequencing error may be responsible. J is TRBJ1-1 and V is TRBV7-7; no clear D. This CDR3 has 14 residues. Looked up from germline, CDR1 is SSHAT and CDR2 is FNYEAQ (reference sequence). Here the CDR3 reads CASSLDVSGTEAFF. CDR3 sequence (DNA): TGTGCTAGCAGCTTAGATGTCTCCGGGACTGAAGCTTTCTTT.

The chain has TRBV5-4 and TRBJ2-1; 9 bases agree with TRBD1. V lost 4 bases, J lost 5 bases, and 7 bases stayed unmatched. This CDR3 is built from 15 residues. From germline, CDR1 is SGHNT and CDR2 YYREEE (reference sequence). CDR3 sequence: CASSRDRESDNEQFF. For the CDR3, the DNA is TGTGCCAGCAGCCGGGACAGGGAAAGTGACAATGAGCAGTTCTTC.

The chain combines TRBV5-1 with TRBJ2-3; 8 positions agree with TRBD1. Germline-derived CDR1 and CDR2 are SGHRS and YFSETQ. This CDR3 is 14 amino acids long. J was trimmed by 6 bases and V by 3 bases; bases with no gene match: 6. This CDR3 reads CASSSTGGSDTQYF. CDR3 sequence (DNA): TGCGCCAGCAGCTCCACAGGGGGGTCCGATACGCAGTATTTT.

This chain joins TRBV5-1 and TRBJ2-3, with D maybe TRBD2 (7 bases). Per the germline V gene, CDR1 is SGHRS and CDR2 is YFSETQ. Trimming shortened V by 8 bases and J by 5 bases, and 18 bases separated the two germline ends. The CDR3 spans 14 residues. The CDR3 sequence: CASRRGAIEDTQYF. Here the CDR3 DNA reads TGCGCCAGTAGACGGGGGGCGATCGAAGATACGCAGTATTTT. Together with reference TRBV5-1 and TRBJ2-3, the CDR3 gives the full variable domain: KAGVTQTPRYLIKTRGQQVTLSCSPISGHRSVSWYQQTPGQGLQFLFEYFSETQRNKGNFPGRFSGRQFSNSRSEMNVSTLELGDSALYLCASRRGAIEDTQYFGPGTRLTVL.

The DNA of the CDR3 is TGTGCCACCAGTGAAGGGGTACGGGACTCCGCGGTAGATACGCAGTATTTT. Translating gives CATSEGVRDSAVDTQYF. V usage is TRBV24-1 and J usage is TRBJ2-3; perhaps TRBD2 as D (6 bases). This CDR3 has 17 residues. The V end lost 4 bases, the J end lost 5 bases, and 21 bases lay between the germline ends. Germline V gene sequence: CDR1 KGHDR, CDR2 SFDVKD.

The genes are TRBV6-6 and TRBJ2-1; 7 nucleotides agree with TRBD2. The CDR3 has 15 amino acids. V shed 6 bases, J shed 3 bases, and the junction held 8 bases outside the gene matches. Looked up from germline, CDR1 is MNHNY and CDR2 is SVGAGI (reference sequence). In nucleotides, the CDR3 is TGTGCCAGCAGCCCCCAAGCGGGGATCTACAATGAGCAGTTCTTC. Its protein product is CASSPQAGIYNEQFF.

The J gene is TRBJ2-3, the V gene TRBV6-5; 12 nucleotides match TRBD2. This CDR3 has 15 amino acids. V shed 6 bases, J shed 5 bases, and the junction held 6 bases outside the gene matches. The V gene's germline CDR1 is MNHEY and CDR2 SVGAGI. CDR3: CASRPLAGGEDTQYF. CDR3 bases: TGTGCCAGCAGGCCCCTAGCGGGGGGGGAAGATACGCAGTATTTT.

This clone has a handful of counts. The chain is built from TRBV4-1 and TRBJ1-5; no clear D gene. Germline loops: CDR1 MGHRA, CDR2 YSYEKL. Trimming pared 0 bases from V and 6 bases from J, leaving 12 bases between. The CDR3 length is 15 residues. The CDR3 is CASSQEFAGFQPQHF. CDR3 DNA sequence: TGCGCCAGCAGCCAAGAGTTTGCGGGATTTCAGCCCCAGCATTTT.

This clone was seen a few times. The chain joins TRBV27 to TRBJ2-7, with D possibly called TRBD1 or TRBD2 (5 bases each). Germline V gene lookup returns CDR1 MNHEY and CDR2 SMNVEV (reference sequence). The CDR3 runs 15 residues. Trimming pared 4 bases from V and 3 bases from J, leaving 16 bases between. CDR3 DNA sequence: TGTGCCAGCAGTTCGCCGGGGCAGGGCGGCTACGAGCAGTACTTC. It specifies CASSSPGQGGYEQYF.

The CDR3 DNA sequence: TGTGCCAGCAGCCCCCAGCCGGGTGCTAATGAAAAACTGTTTTTT. It is translated as CASSPQPGANEKLFF. The genes are TRBV7-2 and TRBJ1-4; no clear D. The CDR3 is 15 amino acids. The germline V gene has CDR1 SGHTA and CDR2 FQGNSA. Trimming pared 5 bases from V and 3 bases from J, leaving 13 bases between.

The V call is TRBV10-3, the J call TRBJ2-7, with D possibly being TRBD1 or TRBD2 (5 bases each). Germline V CDR1 and CDR2: ENHRY, SYGVKD. This CDR3 is built from 15 residues. With 4 bases removed from V and 3 bases from J, the gap between germline ends came to 16 bases. The CDR3 reads CAISVGRDVRYEQYF. The CDR3 DNA follows: TGTGCCATCAGTGTAGGCCGGGACGTACGCTACGAGCAGTACTTC.

The CDR3 sequence is CASSIDGGNYGYTF. DNA for the CDR3: TGTGCCAGTAGTATAGATGGCGGGAACTATGGCTACACCTTC. The rearrangement uses TRBV19 and TRBJ1-2; D unclear. CDR3 size: 14 residues. Germline V lookup: CDR1 LNHDA, CDR2 SQIVND (reference sequence). V dropped 0 bases and J dropped 2 bases, with 7 bases sitting between them.

The gene calls are TRBV5-5 and TRBJ1-2, with D perhaps matching TRBD1 (5 bases). The CDR3 is 16 amino acids. The germline V gene encodes CDR1 SGHKS and CDR2 YYEKEE (reference sequence). V gave up 1 base and J gave up 12 bases, with 25 bases separating them. Written as DNA, the CDR3 is TGTGCCAGCAGCTTGTGGGTCGGGGGACCCCAGGACGGGGACACCTTC. Amino acids: CASSLWVGGPQDGDTF.

This chain joins TRBV30 and TRBJ2-5; D perhaps matches TRBD2 (5 bases). The CDR3 runs 13 residues. CDR1 GTSNPN and CDR2 SVGIG come from the germline V gene (reference sequence). V lost 4 bases and J 5 bases, leaving 14 bases between the germline ends. CDR3 nucleotides: TGTGCCTGGAATAGGGAGCGGCGGGAGACCCAGTACTTC. Its translation is CAWNRERRETQYF.

CDR3 nucleotides: TGTGCCAGCAGTGAAGAGGGGTACCAAGAGACCCAGTACTTC. It codes for CASSEEGYQETQYF. The J gene is TRBJ2-5, the V gene TRBV2; D is possibly TRBD1 (5 bases). Germline values: CDR1 SNHLY, CDR2 FYNNEI. V lost 1 base and J 0 bases, leaving 6 bases between the germline ends. The CDR3 length is 14 residues.

The chain couples TRBV19 to TRBJ2-1, with TRBD1 identical over 7 bases. This CDR3 spans 15 amino acids. Unmatched junction bases numbered 5, after V lost 2 bases and J lost 4 bases. Germline CDR1 is LNHDA and CDR2 is SQIVND (reference sequence). CDR3: CASSISSGQYNEQFF. The CDR3 DNA is TGTGCCAGTAGTATATCGTCGGGACAGTACAATGAGCAGTTCTTC. Using reference TRBV19 and TRBJ2-1 for the parts outside the CDR3, the full variable domain is DGGITQSPKYLFRKEGQNVTLSCEQNLNHDAMYWYRQDPGQGLRLIYYSQIVNDFQKGDIAEGYSVSREKKESFPLTVTSAQKNPTAFYLCASSISSGQYNEQFFGPGTRLTVL.

The chain couples TRBV15 to TRBJ2-3, with D unclear. The V gene's germline CDR1 is LNHNV and CDR2 YYDKDF (reference sequence). V lost 5 bases to trimming and J lost 4 bases, with 10 bases between them. The CDR3 loop spans 13 amino acids. The CDR3 loop reads CATSRGLPDTQYF. The DNA for the CDR3 is TGTGCCACCAGCCGAGGCCTCCCAGATACGCAGTATTTT.

The DNA for the CDR3 is TGTGCCAGCAGTGAATTGGGGGCTGATACGCAGTATTTT. This codes for CASSELGADTQYF. V and J are TRBV25-1 and TRBJ2-3, with D possibly being TRBD1 (6 bases). V dropped 1 base and J dropped 6 bases, with 8 bases sitting between them. The CDR3 is made up of 13 amino acids. Germline CDR1 reads MGHDK; CDR2 reads SYGVNS. Looking up the rest from reference TRBV25-1 and TRBJ2-3 gives the full variable domain: EADIYQTPRYLVIGTGKKITLECSQTMGHDKMYWYQQDPGMELHLIHYSYGVNSTEKGDLSSESTVSRIRTEHFPLTLESARPSHTSQYLCASSELGADTQYFGPGTRLTVL.

The chain carries TRBV7-3 and TRBJ1-1; D may be TRBD1 (5 bases). The CDR3 runs to 14 residues. The germline V gene has CDR1 SGHTA and CDR2 FQGTGA. Between the trimmed V and J ends, which lost 2 bases and 1 base, there was a span of 8 bases. CDR3 region: CASSLHQGNTEAFF. CDR3 nucleotide sequence: TGTGCCAGCAGCTTACATCAGGGGAACACTGAAGCTTTCTTT. The full variable domain, with the rest looked up from reference TRBV7-3 and TRBJ1-1, is GAGVSQTPSNKVTEKGKYVELRCDPISGHTALYWYRQSLGQGPEFLIYFQGTGAADDSGLPNDRFFAVRPEGSVSTLKIQRTERGDSAVYLCASSLHQGNTEAFFGQGTRLTVV.

This chain links TRBV3-1 (or the pseudogene TRBV3-2) with TRBJ2-3; D remains unclear. The CDR3 spans 14 residues. V lost 1 base and J 5 bases, leaving 10 bases between the germline ends. CDR1 and CDR2 from the germline V gene are LGHDT and YNNKEL (reference sequence). CDR3 sequence: CASSQVEALDTQYF. CDR3 nucleotides: TGTGCCAGCAGCCAAGTCGAAGCATTAGATACGCAGTATTTT.

The chain couples TRBV5-6 to TRBJ2-1; TRBD2 agrees at 9 bases. The CDR3 totals 14 residues. The V gene end was trimmed by 3 bases and the J gene end by 10 bases; junction bases not matched to a gene: 8. Germline V gives CDR1 SGHDT, CDR2 YYEEEE. The CDR3 sequence is CASSSSGAPREQFF. CDR3 nucleotides: TGTGCCAGCAGCTCTAGCGGGGCCCCGAGGGAGCAGTTCTTC. The full variable domain, in which reference TRBV5-6 and TRBJ2-1 provide the parts outside the CDR3, is DAGVTQSPTHLIKTRGQQVTLRCSPKSGHDTVSWYQQALGQGPQFIFQYYEEEERQRGNFPDRFSGHQFPNYSSELNVNALLLGDSALYLCASSSSGAPREQFFGPGTRLTVL.

This clone was seen only a few times. The chain carries TRBV9 and TRBJ2-7; 7 bases are shared with TRBD2. The germline V gene has CDR1 SGDLS and CDR2 YYNGEE. V was pared by 6 bases and J by 5 bases, with 11 bases of the junction left unmatched. The CDR3 runs to 14 residues. CDR3 residues: CASTSGGVGDEQYF. CDR3 in DNA: TGTGCCAGCACCTCGGGAGGCGTTGGGGACGAGCAGTACTTC.